This T cell receptor (beta chain) was sequenced for a study of T cell responses to AZD1222 COVID-19 vaccine. Study-wide results and limits: Clonal diversity may have been underestimated in mostly white British donors.

The CDR3 spans 12 residues. V lost 5 bases and J 8 bases, leaving 10 bases between the germline ends. Germline-derived CDR1 and CDR2 are SEHNR and FQNEAQ (reference sequence). The method was immunoSEQ multiplex PCR; TCRdb's version includes in-frame clones alone and lacks a portion of them. The sample includes some 180,000 clones, about nine tenths seen only once; the top ten take roughly 1.5%. A word on this clone: As yet, its antigen is unknown.

The receptor's source is an adult in good health. Here the sequenced sample was peripheral blood, taken on day 0 of AZD1222 vaccination. This rearrangement joins TRBV7-9 to TRBJ1-3; the D is unclear. The CDR3 loop reads CASSESSDTIYF. The CDR3 DNA is TGTGCCAGCAGCGAGAGCAGCGACACCATATATTTT. Complete variable domain (other parts from reference TRBV7-9 and TRBJ1-3): DTGVSQNPRHKITKRGQNVTFRCDPISEHNRLYWYRQTLGQGPEFLTYFQNEAQLEKSRLLSDRFSAERPKGSFSTLEIQRTEQGDSAMYLCASSESSDTIYFGEGSWLTVV.